The rows below give T cell receptor beta chains drawn from one sample of a study of blood T cell repertoires in COVID-19. Libraries were prepared by immunoSEQ multiplex PCR; TCRdb keeps only in-frame clonotypes and omits some of them. This table has about 160,000 clones, around 93% appearing once. The sample consisted of peripheral blood. The receptors were gathered from a woman between 45 and 60 years old with acute or convalescent COVID-19. The CDR3 runs from the conserved cysteine through the conserved F or W. A D gene is named only where the DNA matches it firmly. Clone size is stated in some rows and not others, as once, few, many or a class when expanded.

NA | TRBJ1-1 | TRBV13 | NA | TGTGCCAGCAGCTTATCGTGGGGGGTCGGTGAAGCTTTCTTT | CASSLSWGVGEAFF
NA | TRBJ2-1 | TRBV10-3 | NA | TGTGCCATCAAAACTAGCACCCAGGGATCCTACAATGAGCAGTTCTTC | CAIKTSTQGSYNEQFF
NA | TRBJ2-1 | TRBV12-3/TRBV12-4 | NA | TGTGCCAGCAGTACAGGGAATGAGCAGTTCTTC | CASSTGNEQFF
TRBD2 | TRBJ2-7 | TRBV9 | NA | TGTGCCAGCAGCACCGGGACTAGCGGGCTCTACGAGCAGTACTTC | CASSTGTSGLYEQYF
TRBD1 | TRBJ1-2 | TRBV20-1 | NA | TGCAGTGCTAGTTGGACAGGGCACTATGGCTACACCTTC | CSASWTGHYGYTF
TRBD1 | TRBJ2-1 | TRBV19 | NA | TGTGCCAGTAGTGCTACAGGGGCGGAATACAATGAGCAGTTCTTC | CASSATGAEYNEQFF
NA | TRBJ1-1 | TRBV7-2 | NA | TGTGCCAGCAGCTTCGTGAGCACTGAAGCTTTCTTT | CASSFVSTEAFF
TRBD1 | TRBJ1-3 | TRBV28 | NA | TGTGCCAGCAGCCTTACGTTTGGGACAGGGTTATCTGGAAACACCATATATTTT | CASSLTFGTGLSGNTIYF
TRBD1 | TRBJ1-2 | TRBV6-1 | NA | TGTGCCAGCAGGCCCCAGGGGGCAGGGGGCTACACCTTC | CASRPQGAGGYTF
NA | TRBJ2-5 | TRBV6-5 | NA | TGTGCCAGCACCTCGTCAGGGCTTGAGACCCAGTACTTC | CASTSSGLETQYF
TRBD1 | TRBJ2-7 | TRBV19 | NA | TGTGCCAGTAGTATCGGGACAGCGACCTACGAGCAGTACTTC | CASSIGTATYEQYF
TRBD2 | TRBJ2-2 | TRBV24-1 | NA | TGTGCCACCAGTGATGCCAGTGCGCAAGCGGGGGGATACTCGAACACCGGGGAGCTGTTTTTT | CATSDASAQAGGYSNTGELFF
NA | TRBJ1-5 | TRBV18 | NA | TGTGCCAGCTCGCCAGGGGAGGGGCCTGATCAGCCCCAGCATTTT | CASSPGEGPDQPQHF
NA | TRBJ2-1 | TRBV19 | NA | TGTGCCAGTAGTCTCGGGGGACAGCCGTTCAATGAGCAGTTCTTC | CASSLGGQPFNEQFF
NA | TRBJ2-7 | TRBV10-3 | few | TGTGCCATCAGTGGTGTGGAGAGAGACGAGCAGTACTTC | CAISGVERDEQYF
NA | TRBJ2-2 | TRBV10-1 | NA | TGCGCCAGCAGTGACTCTGGGGAGCTGTTTTTT | CASSDSGELFF
TRBD2 | TRBJ2-5 | TRBV7-9 | few | TGTGCCAGCAGCGGAAGCGGGACTCAAGAGACCCAGTACTTC | CASSGSGTQETQYF
NA | TRBJ1-1 | TRBV6-5 | few | TGTGCCAGCAGCATACAGAGCCTGAACACTGAAGCTTTCTTT | CASSIQSLNTEAFF